Sequencing of this T cell receptor (beta chain) was carried out in a study of OX40 agonist ivuxolimab in advanced cancers. Study as a whole: Patients got intravenous ivuxolimab at 0.01 to 10 mg/kg every 2 weeks. Participants averaged about 60 years of age (range roughly 20 to 90) and were over 75% male.

V was clipped by 1 base and J by 8 bases, with 9 bases between them. Germline lookup yields CDR1 SEHNR and CDR2 FQNEAQ (reference sequence). There are 13 residues in the CDR3. Clones were read by immunoSEQ multiplex PCR, and TCRdb kept only the in-frame ones, dropping some. The sample includes 50,000 to 70,000 clones, 88% of them seen just once. Sequenced here: CD4+ or CD8+ T cells sorted from blood, sampled in a trial of the OX40 agonist ivuxolimab. The chain has TRBV7-9 and TRBJ2-1; D is perhaps TRBD1 or TRBD2 (6 bases each). This receptor was obtained from an adult with an advanced solid tumor such as melanoma, head and neck, liver or kidney cancer. CDR3: CASSLGGAYEQFF. The CDR3 DNA sequence: TGTGCCAGCAGCTTAGGGGGGGCGTATGAGCAGTTCTTC.